The clone carrying this T cell receptor beta chain appeared a single time. This record comes from a study of shared clonotypes between healthy human individuals. The V gene lost 1 base and the J gene lost 4 bases, with 7 bases spanning the gap. The CDR3 sequence is 12 residues long. CDR1 and CDR2 from the germline V gene are SQVTM and ANQGSEA. Produced via immunoSEQ multiplex PCR; TCRdb's table is partial and in-frame only. The sample has about 1.5 million clones, 95% to 99% seen once; the top ten hold roughly 0.45%. This chain connects TRBV29-1 to TRBJ2-5, with no clear D. The material sequenced was naive CD4+ T cells sorted from blood. This sample's subset: CD45RA+ positively selected. This sequence originates from a man younger than 40 in good health. As DNA, the CDR3 is TGCAGCGTTGAAGTTTGGGGAGAGACCCAGTACTTC. As protein: CSVEVWGETQYF.